The 9 T cell receptor beta chains below come from one sample, sequenced in a study of early T cells in non-severe SARS-CoV-2 infection. From the 5' RACE reads, TCRdb called clonotypes with MiXCR, one entry per CDR3 protein. The sample has approximately 70,000 distinct CDR3 sequences, 9.5% to 15% seen once. Sequencing was performed on whole blood, taken at baseline. All receptors derive from an adult who was a healthcare worker with PCR-confirmed SARS-CoV-2 infection or an uninfected control (not recorded which).

The chain has TRBV28 and TRBJ2-5; 7 nucleotides agree with TRBD1. The V and J ends lost 2 bases and 5 bases, in that order; junction bases with no gene match: 8. Germline CDR1 and CDR2: MDHEN and SYDVKM. This CDR3 is 15 amino acids long. This chain's CDR3 is CASSLGTGAGETQYF. CDR3 DNA: TGTGCCAGCAGTTTAGGTACAGGGGCGGGCGAGACCCAGTACTTC. The full variable domain, in which reference TRBV28 and TRBJ2-5 provide the parts outside the CDR3, is DVKVTQSSRYLVKRTGEKVFLECVQDMDHENMFWYRQDPGLGLRLIYFSYDVKMKEKGDIPEGYSVSREKKERFSLILESASTNQTSMYLCASSLGTGAGETQYFGPGTRLLVL.

This clonotype occurred a few times. V usage is TRBV10-1 and J usage is TRBJ2-1; no firm D call. With 2 bases removed from V and 2 bases from J, the gap between germline ends came to 13 bases. Germline-derived CDR1 and CDR2 are WNHNN and SYGVQD (reference sequence). The CDR3 runs 16 residues. CDR3 nucleotides: TGCGCCAGCAGTGAGATGAGCTCCTTCGCCTACAATGAGCAGTTCTTC. Translated, it gives CASSEMSSFAYNEQFF.

This clonotype was counted ten times or more. The chain carries TRBV28 and TRBJ1-5; D is uncertain. CDR3 length: 12 amino acids. Germline-derived CDR1 and CDR2 are MDHEN and SYDVKM. The germline V and J ends were trimmed by 3 bases and 6 bases, with 6 bases remaining between them. CDR3 coding DNA: TGTGCCAGCAGTTTCCGGGGTCAGCCCCAGCATTTT. Translating gives CASSFRGQPQHF.

V and J are TRBV20-1 and TRBJ2-7; TRBD2 might be the D (5 bases). The CDR3 consists of 13 residues. Germline CDR1 reads DFQATT; CDR2 reads SNEGSKA (reference sequence). With 3 bases removed from V and 4 bases from J, the gap between germline ends came to 13 bases. The CDR3 bases are TGCAGTGCTAGTAATACGGACTCGTACGAGCAGTACTTC. This sequence encodes CSASNTDSYEQYF.

This rearrangement joins TRBV10-3 to TRBJ2-7; D not certain. CDR1 is ENHRY and CDR2 is SYGVKD in the germline V gene. The CDR3 is 12 residues long. Trimming removed 4 bases at V and 3 bases at J, with 7 bases between. The DNA of the CDR3 is TGTGCCATCAGTGTTGGCAGCTACGAGCAGTACTTC. This codes for CAISVGSYEQYF.

V gene TRBV7-9 combines with J gene TRBJ1-4; D call uncertain. The CDR3 has 12 amino acids. Germline V gene data show CDR1 as SEHNR and CDR2 as FQNEAQ (reference sequence). V dropped 4 bases and J dropped 7 bases, with 7 bases sitting between them. CDR3 residues: CASSSGGEKLFF. CDR3 in DNA: TGTGCCAGCAGCTCGGGCGGTGAAAAACTGTTTTTT.

This clonotype was found many times. The chain recombines TRBV28 with TRBJ1-2, with D hard to call. CDR1 is MDHEN and CDR2 is SYDVKM in the germline V gene. This CDR3 has 16 residues. Deletions cut 6 bases from V and 1 base from J, with 18 bases between. The CDR3 protein is CASRFPDTLLNYGYTF. In DNA form, the CDR3 reads TGTGCCAGCAGGTTTCCCGACACGCTCCTTAACTATGGCTACACCTTC.

This clonotype was counted a few times. V is TRBV3-2 and J is TRBJ2-1; TRBD2 reflects the table's D call only, with no check against the DNA. TRBV3-2 is a pseudogene. CDR3 length: 18 amino acids. Written as DNA, the CDR3 is TGTGCCAGCAGCCTGGAAGCGGGACTAGCGGGGGGGCCAGGTGAGCAGTTCTTC. Translated: CASSLEAGLAGGPGEQFF.

This chain links TRBV11-2 with TRBJ2-3; D is undetermined. This CDR3 is built from 12 residues. CDR1 SGHAT and CDR2 FQNNGV come from the germline V gene. The germline V and J ends were trimmed by 3 bases and 5 bases, with 6 bases remaining between them. The CDR3 region has the DNA TGTGCCAGCAGCTTTATTGGAGATACGCAGTATTTT. This gives the protein CASSFIGDTQYF.